Described below is a single TCR beta chain sequence and its context. The table came from immunoSEQ multiplex PCR; TCRdb's copy has only in-frame clones and leaves some out. The table has a few hundred thousand clones, around 89% seen once. From germline, CDR1 is LNHNV and CDR2 YYDKDF (reference sequence). The CDR3 consists of 18 residues. J was trimmed by 9 bases and V by 0 bases; bases with no gene match: 12. This specimen comes from a study of blood T cell repertoires in COVID-19. All recovered Cohort 3 donors got two negative PCRs, got clearance, or saw symptom resolution. The genes are TRBV15 and TRBJ1-6; 9 bases align to TRBD1. The clonotype originates from a man aged 18-30 years who had recovered from COVID-19. The sample consisted of PBMCs or T cells enriched from blood (not recorded which). In DNA form, the CDR3 reads TGTGCCACCAGCAGAGAGTCGGCGACAGGGGGGAACAGTTCACCCCTCCACTTT. The encoded protein is CATSRESATGGNSSPLHF.